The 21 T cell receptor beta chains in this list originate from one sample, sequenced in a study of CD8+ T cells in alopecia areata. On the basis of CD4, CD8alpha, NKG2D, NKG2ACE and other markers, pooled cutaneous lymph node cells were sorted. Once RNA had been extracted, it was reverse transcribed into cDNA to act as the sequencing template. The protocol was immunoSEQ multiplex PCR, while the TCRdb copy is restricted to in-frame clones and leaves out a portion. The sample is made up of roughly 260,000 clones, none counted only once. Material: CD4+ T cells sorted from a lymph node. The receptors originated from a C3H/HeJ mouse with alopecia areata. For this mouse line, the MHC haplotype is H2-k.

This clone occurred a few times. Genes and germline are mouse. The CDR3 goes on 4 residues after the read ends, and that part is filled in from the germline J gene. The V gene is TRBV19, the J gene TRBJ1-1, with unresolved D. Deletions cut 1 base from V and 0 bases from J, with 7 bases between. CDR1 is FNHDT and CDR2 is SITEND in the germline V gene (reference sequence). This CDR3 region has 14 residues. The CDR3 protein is CASSIQTANTEVFF. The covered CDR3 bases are TGTGCCAGCAGTATACAGACTGCAAACACA.

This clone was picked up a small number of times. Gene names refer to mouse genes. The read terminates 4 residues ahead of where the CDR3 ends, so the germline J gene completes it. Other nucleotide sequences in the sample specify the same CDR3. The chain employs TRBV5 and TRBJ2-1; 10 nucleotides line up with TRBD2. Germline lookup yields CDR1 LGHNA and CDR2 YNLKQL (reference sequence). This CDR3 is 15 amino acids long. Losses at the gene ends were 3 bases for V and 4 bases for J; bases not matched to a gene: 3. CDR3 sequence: CASSHQTGGYAEQFF. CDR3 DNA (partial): TGTGCCAGCAGCCACCAGACTGGGGGGTATGCT.

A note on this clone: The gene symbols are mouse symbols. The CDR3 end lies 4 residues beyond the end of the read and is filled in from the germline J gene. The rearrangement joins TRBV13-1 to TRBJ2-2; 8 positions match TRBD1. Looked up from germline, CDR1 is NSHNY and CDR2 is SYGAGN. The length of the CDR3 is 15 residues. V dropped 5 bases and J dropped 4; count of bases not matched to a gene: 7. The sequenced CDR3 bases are TGTGCCAGCAGCAGGACAGGGACGGGCACCGGG. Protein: CASSRTGTGTG. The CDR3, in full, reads CASSRTGTGTGQLYF.

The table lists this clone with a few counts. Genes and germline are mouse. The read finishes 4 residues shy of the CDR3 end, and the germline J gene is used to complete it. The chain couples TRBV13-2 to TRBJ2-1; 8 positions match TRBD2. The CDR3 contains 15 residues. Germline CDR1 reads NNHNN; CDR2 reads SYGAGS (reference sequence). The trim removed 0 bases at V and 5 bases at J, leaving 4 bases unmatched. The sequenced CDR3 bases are TGTGCCAGCGGTGATGAAGCCTGGGGGGATGCT. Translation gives CASGDEAWGDA. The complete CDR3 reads CASGDEAWGDAEQFF.

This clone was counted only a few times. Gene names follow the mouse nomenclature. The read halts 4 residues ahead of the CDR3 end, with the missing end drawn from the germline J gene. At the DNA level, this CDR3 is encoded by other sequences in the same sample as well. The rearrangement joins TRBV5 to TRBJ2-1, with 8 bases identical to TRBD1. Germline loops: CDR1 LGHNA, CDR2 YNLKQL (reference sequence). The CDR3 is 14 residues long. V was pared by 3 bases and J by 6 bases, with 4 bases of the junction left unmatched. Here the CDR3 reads CASSQDREGAEQFF. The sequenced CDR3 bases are TGTGCCAGCAGCCAGGACAGGGAGGGTGCT.

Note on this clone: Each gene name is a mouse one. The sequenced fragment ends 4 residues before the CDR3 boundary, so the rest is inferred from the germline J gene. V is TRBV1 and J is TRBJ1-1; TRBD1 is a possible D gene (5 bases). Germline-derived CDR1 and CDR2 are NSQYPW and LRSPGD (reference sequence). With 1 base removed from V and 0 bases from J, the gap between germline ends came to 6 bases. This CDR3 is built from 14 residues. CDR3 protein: CTCSAVGANTEVFF. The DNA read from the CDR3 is TGCACCTGCAGTGCAGTAGGGGCAAACACA.

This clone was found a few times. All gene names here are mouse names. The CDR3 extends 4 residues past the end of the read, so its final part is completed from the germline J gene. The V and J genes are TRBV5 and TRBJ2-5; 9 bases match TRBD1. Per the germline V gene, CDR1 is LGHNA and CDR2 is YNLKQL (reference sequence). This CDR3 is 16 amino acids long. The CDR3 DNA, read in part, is TGTGCCAGCAGCCAAGATCCCCGGGACAGGGCGGAC. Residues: CASSQDPRDRAD. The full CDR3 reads CASSQDPRDRADTQYF.

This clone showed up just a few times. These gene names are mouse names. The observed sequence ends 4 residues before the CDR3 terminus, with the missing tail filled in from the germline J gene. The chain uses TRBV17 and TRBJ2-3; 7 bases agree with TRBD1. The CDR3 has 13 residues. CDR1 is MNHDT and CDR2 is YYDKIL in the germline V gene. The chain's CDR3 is CASSRDRQETLYF. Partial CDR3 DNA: TGTGCTAGCAGTAGGGACAGGCAAGAA.

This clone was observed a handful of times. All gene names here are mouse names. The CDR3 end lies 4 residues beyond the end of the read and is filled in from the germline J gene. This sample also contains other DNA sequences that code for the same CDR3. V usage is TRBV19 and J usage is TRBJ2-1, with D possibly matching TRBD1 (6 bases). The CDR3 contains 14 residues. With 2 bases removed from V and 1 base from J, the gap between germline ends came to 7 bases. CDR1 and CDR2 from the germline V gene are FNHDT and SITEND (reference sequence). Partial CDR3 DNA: TGTGCCAGCAGTATTAGGGGGAACTATGCT. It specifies CASSIRGNYA. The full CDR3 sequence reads CASSIRGNYAEQFF.

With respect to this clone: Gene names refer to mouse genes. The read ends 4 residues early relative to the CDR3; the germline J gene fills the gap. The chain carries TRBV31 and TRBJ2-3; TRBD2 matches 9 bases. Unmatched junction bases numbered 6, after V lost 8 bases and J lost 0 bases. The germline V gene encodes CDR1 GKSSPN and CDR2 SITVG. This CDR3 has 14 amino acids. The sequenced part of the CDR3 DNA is TGTGCCGGCGGACTGGGGCCTAGTGCAGAA. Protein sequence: CAGGLGPSAE. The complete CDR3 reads CAGGLGPSAETLYF. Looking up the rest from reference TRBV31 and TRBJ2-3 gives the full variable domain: AQTIHQWPVAEIKAVGSPLSLGCTIKGKSSPNLYWYWQATGGTLQQLFYSITVGQVESVVQLNLSASRPKDDQFILSTEKLLLSHSGFYLCAGGLGPSAETLYFGSGTRLTVL.

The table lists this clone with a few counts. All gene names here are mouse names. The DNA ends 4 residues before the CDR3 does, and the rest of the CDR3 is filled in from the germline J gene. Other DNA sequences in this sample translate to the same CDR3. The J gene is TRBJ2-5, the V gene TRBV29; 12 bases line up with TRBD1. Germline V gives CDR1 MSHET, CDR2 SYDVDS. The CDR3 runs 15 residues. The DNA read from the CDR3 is TGTGCTAGCAGTCTCCCGGGACAGGGGGCCGAC. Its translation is CASSLPGQGAD. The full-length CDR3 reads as CASSLPGQGADTQYF.

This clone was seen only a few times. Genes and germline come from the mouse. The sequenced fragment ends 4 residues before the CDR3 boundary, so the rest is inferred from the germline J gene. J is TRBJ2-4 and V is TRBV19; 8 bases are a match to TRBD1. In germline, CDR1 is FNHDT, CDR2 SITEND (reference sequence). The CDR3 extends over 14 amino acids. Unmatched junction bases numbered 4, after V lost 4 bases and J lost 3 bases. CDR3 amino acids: CASSQGAAQNTLYF. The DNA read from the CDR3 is TGTGCCAGCAGTCAGGGGGCGGCCCAAAAC.

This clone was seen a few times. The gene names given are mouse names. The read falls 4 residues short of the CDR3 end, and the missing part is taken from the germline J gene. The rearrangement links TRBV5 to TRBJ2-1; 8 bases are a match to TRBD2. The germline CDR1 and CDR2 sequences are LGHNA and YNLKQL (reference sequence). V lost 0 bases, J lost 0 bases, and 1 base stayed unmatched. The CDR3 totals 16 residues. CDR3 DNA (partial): TGTGCCAGCAGCCAAGAACTGGGGGTTAACTATGCT. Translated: CASSQELGVNYA. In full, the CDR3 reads CASSQELGVNYAEQFF.

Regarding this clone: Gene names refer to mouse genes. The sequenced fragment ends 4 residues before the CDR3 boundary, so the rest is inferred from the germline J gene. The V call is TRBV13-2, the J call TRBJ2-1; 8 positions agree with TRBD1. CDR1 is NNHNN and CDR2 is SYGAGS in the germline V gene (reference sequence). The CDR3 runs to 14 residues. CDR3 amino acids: CASGDLRGRSEQFF. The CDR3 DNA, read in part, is TGTGCCAGCGGTGATCTCAGGGGGCGCTCT.

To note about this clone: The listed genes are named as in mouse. CDR3 bases read: TGTGCCAGCAGCCAAACGACAGGGGGTAATTCGCCC. It specifies CASSQTTGGNSP. From start to end, the CDR3 is CASSQTTGGNSPLYF. The V call is TRBV5, the J call TRBJ1-6; 9 bases map to TRBD1. The read is 3 residues too short to cover the CDR3 end, so that end is filled in from the germline J gene. TRBJ1-6 is filed as an ORF, its function uncertain. V trimming: 2 bases; J trimming: 6 bases; junction bases outside the gene matches: 2. The CDR3 consists of 15 residues. Per the germline V gene, CDR1 is LGHNA and CDR2 is YNLKQL (reference sequence).

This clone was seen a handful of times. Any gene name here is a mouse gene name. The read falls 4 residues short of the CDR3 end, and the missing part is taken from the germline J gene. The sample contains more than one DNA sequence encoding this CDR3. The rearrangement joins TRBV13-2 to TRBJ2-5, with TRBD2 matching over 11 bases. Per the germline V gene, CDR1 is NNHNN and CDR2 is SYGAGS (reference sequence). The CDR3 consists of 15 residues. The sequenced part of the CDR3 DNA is TGTGCCAGCGGTGGAACTGGGGGGGCGGGAGAC. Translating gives CASGGTGGAGD. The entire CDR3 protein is CASGGTGGAGDTQYF.

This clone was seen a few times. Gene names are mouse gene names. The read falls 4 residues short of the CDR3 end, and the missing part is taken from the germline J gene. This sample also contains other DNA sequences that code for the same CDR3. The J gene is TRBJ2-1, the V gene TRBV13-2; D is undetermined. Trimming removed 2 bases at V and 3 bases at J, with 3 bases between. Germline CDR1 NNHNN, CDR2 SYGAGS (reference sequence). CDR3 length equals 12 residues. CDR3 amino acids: CASGEGYAEQFF. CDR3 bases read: TGTGCCAGCGGTGAGGGCTATGCT.

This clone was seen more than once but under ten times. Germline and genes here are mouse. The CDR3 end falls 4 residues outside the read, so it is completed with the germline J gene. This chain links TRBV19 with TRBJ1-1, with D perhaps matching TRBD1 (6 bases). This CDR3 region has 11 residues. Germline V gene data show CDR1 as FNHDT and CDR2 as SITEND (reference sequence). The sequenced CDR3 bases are TGTGCCAGCAGTATCAGGGGA. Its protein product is CASSIRG. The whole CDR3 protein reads CASSIRGEVFF.

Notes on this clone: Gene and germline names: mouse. CDR3 DNA, as far as it was read: TGTGCCAGCAGCCAAGAAGGGGACAGGGGCTCCTAT. This encodes CASSQEGDRGSY. The full CDR3 reads CASSQEGDRGSYEQYF. The chain links TRBV5 to TRBJ2-7; TRBD1 matches 10 bases. The sequence runs out 4 residues before the end of the CDR3; the remainder is reconstructed from the germline J gene. Germline V gene sequence: CDR1 LGHNA, CDR2 YNLKQL (reference sequence). V trimming: 0 bases; J trimming: 0 bases; junction bases outside the gene matches: 2. The CDR3 is made up of 16 amino acids.

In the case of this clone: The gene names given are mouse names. The part of the CDR3 DNA that was read is TGTGCCAGCAGCCAAGATCAGGGGGGTTATGCT. Amino acid sequence: CASSQDQGGYA. The CDR3 in full is CASSQDQGGYAEQFF. This chain uses TRBV5 with TRBJ2-1; possibly TRBD1 for D (7 bases). Read sequence stops 4 residues before the CDR3 end, and the germline J gene provides the missing end. Germline V gives CDR1 LGHNA, CDR2 YNLKQL (reference sequence). The CDR3 sequence is 15 residues long. V lost 0 bases, J lost 4 bases, and 10 bases lay in between.

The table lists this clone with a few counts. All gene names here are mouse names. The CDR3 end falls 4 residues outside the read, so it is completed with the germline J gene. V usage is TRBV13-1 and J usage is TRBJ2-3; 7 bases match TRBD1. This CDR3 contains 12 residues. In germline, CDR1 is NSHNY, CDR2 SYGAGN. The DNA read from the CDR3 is TGTGCCAGCAGTCCAGGGGGAGAA. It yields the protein CASSPGGE. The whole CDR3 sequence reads CASSPGGETLYF.